The 14 T cell receptor beta chains given below trace back to one sample, sequenced in a study of cytomegalovirus exposure and HLA in healthy donors. PCR was performed using 60 Vbeta and 13 Jbeta primers. Method: immunoSEQ multiplex PCR; TCRdb's copy keeps in-frame clones and lacks some. The sample holds under 200,000 clones; 75% to 85% are singletons and the top ten take about 6.8%. Sequenced material: PBMCs. These receptors came from a man between 45 and 60 years old in good health and CMV-seropositive.

V and J are TRBV7-3 and TRBJ1-2; no firm D call. Germline values: CDR1 SGHTA, CDR2 FQGTGA. V dropped 0 bases and J dropped 6 bases, with 14 bases sitting between them. The CDR3 has 15 residues. CDR3 residues: CASSLTDGEADGYTF. The DNA for the CDR3 is TGTGCCAGCAGCTTAACAGACGGGGAGGCTGATGGCTACACCTTC.

About this clone: The sample has other DNA sequences that encode this CDR3 too. The V call is TRBV2, the J call TRBJ1-2; 9 bases line up with TRBD1. J gave up 6 bases and V 3 bases, and 5 bases lay outside the gene matches. The CDR3 length is 14 residues. CDR1 is SNHLY and CDR2 is FYNNEI in the germline V gene. Here the CDR3 reads CASSEDRGSHGYTF. The CDR3, as DNA: TGTGCCAGCAGTGAGGACAGGGGATCTCATGGCTACACCTTC.

The rearrangement joins TRBV9 to TRBJ2-2; the match to TRBD1 covers 10 bases. V shed 4 bases and J 7 bases; nucleotides not matched to a gene: 7. The germline CDR1 and CDR2 sequences are SGDLS and YYNGEE. The length of the CDR3 is 15 residues. CDR3 in amino acids: CASSPRQGADGELFF. CDR3 bases: TGTGCCAGCAGCCCCCGACAGGGGGCCGACGGGGAGCTGTTTTTT.

This clone was detected a few times. The chain couples TRBV25-1 to TRBJ1-1; no clear D gene. The CDR3 length is 12 residues. Trimming took off 4 bases at V and 7 bases at J, with 10 bases between the two ends. CDR1 MGHDK and CDR2 SYGVNS come from the germline V gene. The chain's CDR3 is CASSVAGLEAFF. The CDR3 DNA follows: TGTGCCAGCAGTGTTGCCGGACTTGAAGCTTTCTTT. Full variable domain (missing parts from reference TRBV25-1 and TRBJ1-1): EADIYQTPRYLVIGTGKKITLECSQTMGHDKMYWYQQDPGMELHLIHYSYGVNSTEKGDLSSESTVSRIRTEHFPLTLESARPSHTSQYLCASSVAGLEAFFGQGTRLTVV.

The V call is TRBV27, the J call TRBJ2-1; D is ambiguous. V lost 5 bases, J lost 5 bases, and 13 bases lay in between. The CDR3 contains 14 residues. CDR1 and CDR2 from the germline V gene are MNHEY and SMNVEV (reference sequence). CDR3 region: CASSTSLADNEQFF. CDR3 in DNA: TGTGCCAGCAGTACTTCTTTGGCGGACAATGAGCAGTTCTTC.

V usage is TRBV6-5 and J usage is TRBJ1-2, with 8 bases matching TRBD1. The CDR3 length is 15 residues. J gave up 4 bases and V 2 bases, and 6 bases lay outside the gene matches. The germline CDR1 and CDR2 sequences are MNHEY and SVGAGI. CDR3 residues: CASSYTWTGSYGYTF. Here the CDR3 DNA reads TGTGCCAGCAGTTACACTTGGACAGGGAGCTATGGCTACACCTTC.

V usage is TRBV5-1 and J usage is TRBJ2-5, with D perhaps matching TRBD1 (5 bases). The CDR3 length is 15 residues. V lost 0 bases and J 1 base, leaving 10 bases between the germline ends. Germline V gene data show CDR1 as SGHRS and CDR2 as YFSETQ. CDR3 loop: CASSLVGAPQETQYF. The CDR3 DNA reads as TGCGCCAGCAGCTTGGTAGGGGCGCCCCAAGAGACCCAGTACTTC.

This clone was detected only a few times. This chain links TRBV6-1 with TRBJ2-2; TRBD2 agrees at 14 bases. Germline-derived CDR1 and CDR2 are MNHNS and SASEGT. V trimming: 2 bases; J trimming: 3 bases; junction bases outside the gene matches: 17. The CDR3 covers 22 residues. CDR3 bases: TGTGCCAGCAGTGAAAGGCCAGGACTAGCGGGGGGCCGGCTCCTGTACACCGGGGAGCTGTTTTTT. Translation gives CASSERPGLAGGRLLYTGELFF.

The chain employs TRBV28 and TRBJ2-7; 9 bases map to TRBD1. Losses at the gene ends were 3 bases for V and 4 bases for J; bases not matched to a gene: 10. The CDR3 is made up of 16 amino acids. Germline V gene sequence: CDR1 MDHEN, CDR2 SYDVKM. In DNA, the CDR3 is TGTGCCAGCAGTTTGGACACACAGGGGGCCCCTTACGAGCAGTACTTC. This translates into CASSLDTQGAPYEQYF.

The CDR3: CASSYSEDSTDTQYF. The CDR3 DNA follows: TGTGCCAGCAGTTACTCGGAGGATAGCACAGATACGCAGTATTTT. The chain recombines TRBV6-6 with TRBJ2-3; maybe TRBD2 (5 bases). Trimming shortened V by 0 bases and J by 0 bases, and 7 bases separated the two germline ends. The CDR3 is 15 amino acids. The germline V gene encodes CDR1 MNHNY and CDR2 SVGAGI (reference sequence).

The rearrangement links TRBV29-1 to TRBJ2-3; possible D gene TRBD2, 6 bases. V was trimmed by 4 bases and J by 3 bases, leaving 17 bases between them. The CDR3 has 15 residues. Germline CDR1 reads SQVTM; CDR2 reads ANQGSEA. The CDR3 nucleotides read TGCAGCGTTGCCAACCTCGGGGGTACAACAGATACGCAGTATTTT. Encoded protein: CSVANLGGTTDTQYF.

The DNA for the CDR3 is TGTGCCAGCAGTGACTCAATACAGGGTCACGAGCAGTACGTC. It codes for CASSDSIQGHEQYV. The V and J genes are TRBV2 and TRBJ2-7, with D possibly being TRBD1 (6 bases). Germline CDR1 SNHLY, CDR2 FYNNEI. V lost 3 bases and J lost 5, with 14 bases in between. The CDR3 contains 14 residues.

The chain couples TRBV7-8 to TRBJ2-1, with 16 bases lining up with TRBD2. CDR1 is SGHVS and CDR2 is FQNEAQ in the germline V gene. V trimming: 5 bases; J trimming: 14 bases; junction bases outside the gene matches: 12. CDR3 length: 16 amino acids. The CDR3 DNA sequence: TGTGCCAGCAGCAACGATAGAGGGACTAGCGGGAGGGCCAAGTTCTTC. It specifies CASSNDRGTSGRAKFF.

This clone has a single count. CDR3 region: CASSPPLGQGAGYTF. CDR3 DNA: TGTGCCAGCAGTCCCCCTTTGGGACAGGGTGCTGGCTACACCTTC. This chain connects TRBV28 to TRBJ1-2, with TRBD1 identical over 9 bases. The V and J ends lost 5 bases and 7 bases, in that order; junction bases with no gene match: 11. Germline CDR1 and CDR2: MDHEN and SYDVKM. The CDR3 length is 15 residues.